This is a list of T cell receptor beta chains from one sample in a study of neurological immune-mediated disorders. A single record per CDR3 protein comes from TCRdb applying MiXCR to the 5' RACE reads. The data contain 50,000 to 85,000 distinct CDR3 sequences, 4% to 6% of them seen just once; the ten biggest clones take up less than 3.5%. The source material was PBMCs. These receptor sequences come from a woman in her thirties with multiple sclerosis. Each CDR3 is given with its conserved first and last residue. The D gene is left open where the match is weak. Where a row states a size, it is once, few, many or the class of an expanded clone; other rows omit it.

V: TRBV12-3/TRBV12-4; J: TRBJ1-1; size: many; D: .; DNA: TGTGCCAGCACCCCTGACTGGCACACTGAAGCTTTCTTT; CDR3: CASTPDWHTEAFF
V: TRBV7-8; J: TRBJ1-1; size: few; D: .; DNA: TGTGCCAGCAGCTATATGGTAGGGGGTGGTACTGAAGCTTTCTTT; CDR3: CASSYMVGGGTEAFF
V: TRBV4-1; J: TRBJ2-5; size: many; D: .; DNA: TGCGCCAGCAGCCTGGGACCAAAAGAGACCCAGTACTTC; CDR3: CASSLGPKETQYF
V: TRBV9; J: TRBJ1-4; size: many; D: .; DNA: TGTGCCAGCAGCGTAGGGGACCGAGGAGGTGAAAAACTGTTTTTT; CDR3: CASSVGDRGGEKLFF
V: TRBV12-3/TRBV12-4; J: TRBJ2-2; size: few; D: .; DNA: TGTGCCAGCAGTTTTGGGGGGACCTACACCGGGGAGCTGTTTTTT; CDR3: CASSFGGTYTGELFF
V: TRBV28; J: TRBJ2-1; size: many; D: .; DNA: TGTGCCAGCACCCCTCGTTTGGTCTGGGGAGGCAATGAGCAGTTCTTC; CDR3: CASTPRLVWGGNEQFF
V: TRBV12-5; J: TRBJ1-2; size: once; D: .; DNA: TGTGCTAGTGGTTTGGTACTCCTCGGACATCCCAGGAACTATGGCTACACCTTC; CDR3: CASGLVLLGHPRNYGYTF
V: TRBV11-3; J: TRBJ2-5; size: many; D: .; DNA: TGTGCCAGCAGCCTTGACAGGTGGCAAGAGACCCAGTACTTC; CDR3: CASSLDRWQETQYF
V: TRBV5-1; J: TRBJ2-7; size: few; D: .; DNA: TGCGCCAGCAGCCTGGGCGGCGAGCAGTACTTC; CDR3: CASSLGGEQYF
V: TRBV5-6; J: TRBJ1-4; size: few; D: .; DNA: TGTGCCAGCAGCTTTGGGACCGGTAATGAAAAACTGTTTTTT; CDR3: CASSFGTGNEKLFF
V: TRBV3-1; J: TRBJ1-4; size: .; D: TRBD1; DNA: TGTGCCAGCAGGGGGACAGCCGCAACTAATGAAAAACTGTTTTTT; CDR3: CASRGTAATNEKLFF
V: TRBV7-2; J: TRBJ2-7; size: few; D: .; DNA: TGTGCCAGCAGCTTAGAAGGGGGGTCTCTCTACGAGCAGTACTTC; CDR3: CASSLEGGSLYEQYF
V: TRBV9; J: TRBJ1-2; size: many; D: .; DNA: TGTGCCAGCAGCGCACTTGTAACAGGGAGTGCTGGTGGCTACACCTTC; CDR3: CASSALVTGSAGGYTF
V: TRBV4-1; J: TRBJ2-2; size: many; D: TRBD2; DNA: TGCGCCAGCAGCCAAACAAGCGGGGGGGCCCTGTCTACCGGGGAGCTGTTTTTT; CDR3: CASSQTSGGALSTGELFF
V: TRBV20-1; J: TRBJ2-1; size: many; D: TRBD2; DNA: TGCAGTGCGCGCGGGCGGGGGGATAAGAGCTCCTACAATGAGCAGTTCTTC; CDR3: CSARGRGDKSSYNEQFF
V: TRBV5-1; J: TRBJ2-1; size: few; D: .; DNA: TGCGCCAGCAGCCCCTCAGGCCCGTATGAGCAGTTCTTC; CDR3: CASSPSGPYEQFF
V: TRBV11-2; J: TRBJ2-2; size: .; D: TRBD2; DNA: TGTGCCAGCACCTCCAGCGGGGGAGGGGCAGCGGAGCTGTTTTTT; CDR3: CASTSSGGGAAELFF
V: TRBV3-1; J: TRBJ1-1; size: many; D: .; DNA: TGTGCCAGCAGCCAAGCTCCAGGGCAAATGGAAGCTTTCTTT; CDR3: CASSQAPGQMEAFF
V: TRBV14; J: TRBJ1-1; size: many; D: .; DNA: TGTGCCAGCAGCCTCCTACAGGGTAACACTGAAGCTTTCTTT; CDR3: CASSLLQGNTEAFF
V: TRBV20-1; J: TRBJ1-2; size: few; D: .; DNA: TGCAGTGCTAATAAACCCGACAGCTATGGCTACACCTTC; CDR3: CSANKPDSYGYTF
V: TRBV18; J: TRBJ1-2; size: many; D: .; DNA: TGTGCCAGCGACAACAGAGACTATGGCTACACCTTC; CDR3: CASDNRDYGYTF
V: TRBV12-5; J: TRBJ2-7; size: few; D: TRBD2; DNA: TGTGCTAGTGGCGGAATGACTAGCGGCCTCTCCTACGAGCAGTACTTC; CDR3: CASGGMTSGLSYEQYF
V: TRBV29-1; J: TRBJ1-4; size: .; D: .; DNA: TGCAGCGTTTCACAGTCTAATGAAAAACTGTTTTTT; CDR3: CSVSQSNEKLFF
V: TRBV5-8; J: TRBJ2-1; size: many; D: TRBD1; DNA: TGTGCCAGCAGCTTGATGACAGGGGGCCTCGATGAGCAGTTCTTC; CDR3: CASSLMTGGLDEQFF
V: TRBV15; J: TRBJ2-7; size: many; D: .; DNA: TGTGCCACCAGCAAGACAGGTTCTACCTCCTACGAGCAGTACTTC; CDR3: CATSKTGSTSYEQYF
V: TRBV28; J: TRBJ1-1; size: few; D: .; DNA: TGTGCCAGCAGTCAACCCTGGGGACTTAACACTGAAGCTTTCTTT; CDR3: CASSQPWGLNTEAFF
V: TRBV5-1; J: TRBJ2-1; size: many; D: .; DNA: TGCGCCAGCGGGCCAGCTTCCTACAATGAGCAGTTCTTC; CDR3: CASGPASYNEQFF
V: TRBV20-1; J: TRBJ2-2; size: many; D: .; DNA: TGCAGTGCTAGAGTTAACACCGGGGAGCTGTTTTTT; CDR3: CSARVNTGELFF
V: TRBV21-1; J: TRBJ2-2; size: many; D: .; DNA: TGTGCCAGCAGCGCCCTAGGTAGTCCCGGGGAGCTGTTTTTT; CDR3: CASSALGSPGELFF
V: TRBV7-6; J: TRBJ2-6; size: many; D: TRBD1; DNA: TGTGCCAGCAGCTTAAGTAGGGACAGGGTACGCGGGGCCAACGTCCTGACTTTC; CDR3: CASSLSRDRVRGANVLTF
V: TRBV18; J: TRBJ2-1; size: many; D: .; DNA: TGTGCCAGCCCAGACGGATGTTCCTACAATGAGCAGTTCTTC; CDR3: CASPDGCSYNEQFF
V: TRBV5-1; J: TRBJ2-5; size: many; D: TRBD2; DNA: TGCGCCAGCAGTCCTTGGACTAGCGGGGGAAGTTTGGAGACCCAGTACTTC; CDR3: CASSPWTSGGSLETQYF
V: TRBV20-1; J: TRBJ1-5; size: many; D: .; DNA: TGCAGTGCTAGAGGGCAAGGCAATCAGCCCCAGCATTTT; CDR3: CSARGQGNQPQHF
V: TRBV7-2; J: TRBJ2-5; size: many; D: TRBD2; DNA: TGTGCCAGCAGGCTAGCGGCCCAAGAGACCCAGTACTTC; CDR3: CASRLAAQETQYF
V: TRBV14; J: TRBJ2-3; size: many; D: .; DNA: TGTGCCAGCAGCCACGTGGGCACAGATACGCAGTATTTT; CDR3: CASSHVGTDTQYF
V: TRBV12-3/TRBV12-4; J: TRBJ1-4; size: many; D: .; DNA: TGTGCCAGCAGTTTCGCCCCTGGGGCAACTAATGAAAAACTGTTTTTT; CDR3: CASSFAPGATNEKLFF
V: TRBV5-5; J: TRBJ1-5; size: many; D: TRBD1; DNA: TGTGCCAGCAGCGTGTCGGGACAGGGTTTCGGTCAGCCCCAGCATTTT; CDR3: CASSVSGQGFGQPQHF
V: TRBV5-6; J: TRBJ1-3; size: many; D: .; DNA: TGTGCCAGCAGCTTCTCTGGATTCACAACCATATATTTT; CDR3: CASSFSGFTTIYF
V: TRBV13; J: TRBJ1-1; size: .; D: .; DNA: TGTGCCAGCAGCTCAGGACGGCTGAACACTGAAGCTTTCTTT; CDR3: CASSSGRLNTEAFF
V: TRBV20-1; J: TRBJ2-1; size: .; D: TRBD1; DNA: TGCAGTGCCCCGGTGTACAGGGGTGGGAATGAGCAGTTCTTC; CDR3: CSAPVYRGGNEQFF
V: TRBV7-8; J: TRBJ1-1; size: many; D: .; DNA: TGTGCCAGCAGCTTAACAGGCCGAACGACCGAAGCTTTCTTT; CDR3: CASSLTGRTTEAFF
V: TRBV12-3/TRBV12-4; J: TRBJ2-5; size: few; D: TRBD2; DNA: TGTGCCAGCAGTTTTGCTAGCGGGGGCCTAGGGGAGACCCAGTACTTC; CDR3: CASSFASGGLGETQYF
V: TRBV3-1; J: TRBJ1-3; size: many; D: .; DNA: TGTGCCAGCAGCCAAGAACGGACCTCTGGAAACACCATATATTTT; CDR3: CASSQERTSGNTIYF
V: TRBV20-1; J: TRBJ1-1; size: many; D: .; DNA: TGCAGTGCTAGAGAACAACCCATGAACACTGAAGCTTTCTTT; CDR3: CSAREQPMNTEAFF
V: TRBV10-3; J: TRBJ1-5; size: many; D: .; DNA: TGTGCCACACAGACCTCCGGTCAGCCCCAGAATTTT; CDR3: CATQTSGQPQNF
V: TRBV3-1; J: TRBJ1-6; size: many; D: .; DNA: TGTGCCAGCAGCCAAGGAGATTTTAATTCACCCCTCAACTTT; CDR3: CASSQGDFNSPLNF
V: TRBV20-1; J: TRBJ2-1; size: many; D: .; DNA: TGCAGTGCTAGAGATTATCTAGCGCACAATGAGCAGTTCTTC; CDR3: CSARDYLAHNEQFF
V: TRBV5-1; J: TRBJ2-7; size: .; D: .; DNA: TGCGCCAGCAGCTTGGCCAACGCCCTCTCCTACGAGCAGTACTTC; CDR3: CASSLANALSYEQYF
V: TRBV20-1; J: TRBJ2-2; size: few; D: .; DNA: TGCAGTGCTAGACCTGCGGGGACCGGGGAGCTGTTTTTT; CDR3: CSARPAGTGELFF
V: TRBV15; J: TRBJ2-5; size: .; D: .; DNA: TGTGCCACCAGCTGGGGGGAGACCCAGTACTTC; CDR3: CATSWGETQYF
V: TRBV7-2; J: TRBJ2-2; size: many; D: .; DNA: TGTGCCAGCAGCTTAGCGCAGGGTTTTATCACCGGGGAGCTGTTTTTT; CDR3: CASSLAQGFITGELFF
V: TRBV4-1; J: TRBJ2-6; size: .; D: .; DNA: TGCGCCAGCAGCCAAGATCGGACTGGGGCCAACGTCCTGACTTTC; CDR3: CASSQDRTGANVLTF